Below are 28 T cell receptor beta chains sequenced from a single sample in a study of cytomegalovirus exposure and HLA in healthy donors. The PCR used 60 Vbeta and 13 Jbeta primers. Sequencing used immunoSEQ multiplex PCR; TCRdb keeps in-frame clones, though not all of them. Among some 130,000 clones listed, 77% were seen once. The sample was PBMCs. The receptors derive from a male donor in good health and CMV-seropositive.

The V gene is TRBV7-9, the J gene TRBJ2-1; 10 bases map to TRBD2. After removal of 2 bases from V and 5 bases from J, the junction contained 6 bases not matched to a gene. This CDR3 spans 16 amino acids. The germline gives CDR1 SEHNR, CDR2 FQNEAQ (reference sequence). The CDR3 sequence is CASSLLGTSAHNEQFF. In DNA, the CDR3 is TGTGCCAGCAGCTTACTCGGGACTAGCGCGCACAATGAGCAGTTCTTC. Filled out from reference TRBV7-9 and TRBJ2-1, the complete variable domain reads DTGVSQNPRHKITKRGQNVTFRCDPISEHNRLYWYRQTLGQGPEFLTYFQNEAQLEKSRLLSDRFSAERPKGSFSTLEIQRTEQGDSAMYLCASSLLGTSAHNEQFFGPGTRLTVL.

A few counts support this clone. V usage is TRBV19 and J usage is TRBJ1-2; D possibly corresponds to TRBD1 (5 bases). Germline CDR1 is LNHDA and CDR2 is SQIVND (reference sequence). Trimming left V 4 bases short and J 0 bases short, with 12 bases between. The CDR3 covers 15 residues. The CDR3 nucleotides are TGTGCCAGTAGTACCCAGGGCTTCGCTAACTATGGCTACACCTTC. This encodes CASSTQGFANYGYTF.

This chain links TRBV7-8 with TRBJ2-7; D not certain. CDR1 is SGHVS and CDR2 is FQNEAQ in the germline V gene. The CDR3 runs to 12 residues. V lost 1 base, J lost 9 bases, and 10 bases lay in between. Here the CDR3 reads CASSLVRSWQYF. The CDR3 DNA reads as TGTGCCAGCAGCTTAGTAAGGAGCTGGCAGTACTTC.

This clone has only one observation. The chain has TRBV5-4 and TRBJ1-6; 7 positions agree with TRBD1. CDR1 is SGHNT, CDR2 YYREEE, per germline (reference sequence). The CDR3 consists of 14 residues. J gave up 5 bases and V 4 bases, and 3 bases lay outside the gene matches. CDR3: CASSPGTDNSPLHF. CDR3 in DNA: TGTGCCAGCAGCCCCGGGACAGATAATTCACCCCTCCACTTT.

The genes are TRBV6-4 and TRBJ1-5; unclear D gene. The germline V gene has CDR1 MRHNA and CDR2 SNTAGT. Trimming shortened V by 6 bases and J by 0 bases, and 6 bases separated the two germline ends. This CDR3 contains 13 residues. The CDR3 is CASSEYSNQPQHF. DNA for the CDR3: TGTGCCAGCAGCGAGTATAGCAATCAGCCCCAGCATTTT.

This chain uses TRBV6-1 with TRBJ2-1, with TRBD1 matching over 7 bases. This CDR3 is built from 14 residues. Germline values: CDR1 MNHNS, CDR2 SASEGT. V trimming: 7 bases; J trimming: 4 bases; junction bases outside the gene matches: 7. The CDR3 protein is CASNPGQQYNEQFF. For the CDR3, the DNA is TGTGCCAGCAATCCGGGACAGCAATACAATGAGCAGTTCTTC.

J is TRBJ2-5 and V is TRBV7-2, with TRBD2 identical over 12 bases. J gave up 3 bases and V 3 bases, and 2 bases lay outside the gene matches. The CDR3 sequence is 15 residues long. Germline CDR1 SGHTA, CDR2 FQGNSA. The CDR3 sequence: CASSFRLAGEETQYF. CDR3 DNA sequence: TGTGCCAGCAGCTTTAGACTAGCGGGAGAAGAGACCCAGTACTTC.

For the CDR3, the DNA is TGTGCCACCAGCAGAGGGGGCGGCCGGGAGACCCAGTACTTC. The encoded protein is CATSRGGGRETQYF. The V and J genes are TRBV15 and TRBJ2-5; D might be TRBD1 (5 bases). The CDR3 runs 14 residues. Trimming removed 1 base from V and 5 bases from J, with 11 bases in between. From germline, CDR1 is LNHNV and CDR2 YYDKDF (reference sequence).

This clone was seen once. V usage is TRBV18 and J usage is TRBJ2-3; possible D gene TRBD1, 6 bases. The germline V gene has CDR1 KGHSH and CDR2 LQKENI. CDR3 length: 15 amino acids. V lost 4 bases to trimming and J lost 1 base, with 12 bases between them. The CDR3 loop is CASSLKGVGTDTQYF. Here the CDR3 DNA reads TGTGCCAGCTCACTTAAGGGGGTGGGCACAGATACGCAGTATTTT.

This chain joins TRBV2 and TRBJ2-3; D possibly corresponds to TRBD2 (5 bases). V lost 5 bases to trimming and J lost 1 base, with 7 bases between them. CDR3 length: 13 amino acids. Germline assignment: CDR1 SNHLY and CDR2 FYNNEI. The CDR3 DNA sequence: TGTGCCAGCAGTTTGCGGGGCACAGATACGCAGTATTTT. This encodes CASSLRGTDTQYF. Together with reference TRBV2 and TRBJ2-3, the CDR3 gives the full variable domain: EPEVTQTPSHQVTQMGQEVILRCVPISNHLYFYWYRQILGQKVEFLVSFYNNEISEKSEIFDDQFSVERPDGSNFTLKIRSTKLEDSAMYFCASSLRGTDTQYFGPGTRLTVL.

V usage is TRBV5-1 and J usage is TRBJ2-3; weak D call: TRBD2 (5 bases). Trimming cost V 3 bases and J 0 bases, with 11 bases left between them. Germline V CDR1 and CDR2: SGHRS, YFSETQ. This CDR3 has 15 residues. DNA for the CDR3: TGCGCCAGCAGCTCGAGACGAGGGAGCACAGATACGCAGTATTTT. Its protein is CASSSRRGSTDTQYF.

The rearrangement uses TRBV11-2 and TRBJ2-7; 7 nucleotides agree with TRBD2. CDR1 and CDR2 (germline): SGHAT, FQNNGV. This CDR3 spans 14 amino acids. The junction had 5 bases not matched to a gene; V was cut back by 1 base and J by 5 bases. As DNA, the CDR3 is TGTGCCAGCAGCTTAGCCAGCGGGATGAACGAGCAGTACTTC. Its protein product is CASSLASGMNEQYF.

The V call is TRBV10-3, the J call TRBJ2-3; 12 nucleotides align to TRBD2. The CDR3 loop spans 15 amino acids. With V trimmed by 6 bases and J by 4 bases, 5 bases remained unmatched. Germline V gives CDR1 ENHRY, CDR2 SYGVKD. The DNA of the CDR3 is TGTGCCATCAGGAGACTAGCGGGGGCCCCAGATACGCAGTATTTT. This translates into CAIRRLAGAPDTQYF.

The count of this clone is one. This sequence joins TRBV5-1 and TRBJ2-7; 7 bases line up with TRBD2. V shed 0 bases, J shed 2 bases, and the junction held 5 bases outside the gene matches. This CDR3 has 15 residues. Germline CDR1 reads SGHRS; CDR2 reads YFSETQ. CDR3: CASSLAAGVTYEQYF. As DNA, the CDR3 is TGCGCCAGCAGCTTGGCGGCGGGGGTAACCTACGAGCAGTACTTC.

The chain uses TRBV27 and TRBJ2-7; the D gene is possibly TRBD2 (6 bases). This CDR3 comprises 14 residues. CDR1 is MNHEY, CDR2 SMNVEV, per germline (reference sequence). With 4 bases removed from V and 0 bases from J, the gap between germline ends came to 10 bases. CDR3 loop: CASSSPSASYEQYF. The CDR3 DNA reads as TGTGCCAGCAGTTCTCCTAGCGCCTCCTACGAGCAGTACTTC.

The rearrangement joins TRBV19 to TRBJ2-2; 9 bases are shared with TRBD2. V trimming: 7 bases; J trimming: 1 base; junction bases outside the gene matches: 10. The CDR3 is 17 residues long. The germline gives CDR1 LNHDA, CDR2 SQIVND (reference sequence). Written as DNA, the CDR3 is TGTGCCAGTACTGGGAACCCTAGCGGGGTGAACACCGGGGAGCTGTTTTTT. Translated, it gives CASTGNPSGVNTGELFF. The variable domain in full, completed from reference TRBV19 and TRBJ2-2, reads DGGITQSPKYLFRKEGQNVTLSCEQNLNHDAMYWYRQDPGQGLRLIYYSQIVNDFQKGDIAEGYSVSREKKESFPLTVTSAQKNPTAFYLCASTGNPSGVNTGELFFGEGSRLTVL.

This chain uses TRBV14 with TRBJ2-5; D is undetermined. The CDR3 extends over 13 amino acids. Trimming removed 1 base at V and 5 bases at J, with 8 bases between. The germline V gene encodes CDR1 SGHDN and CDR2 FVKESK. The CDR3: CASSQVSRETQYF. CDR3 sequence (DNA): TGTGCCAGCAGCCAAGTCTCCCGGGAGACCCAGTACTTC.

This chain uses TRBV11-2 with TRBJ2-1, with TRBD1 matching 10 bases. The CDR3 is 15 amino acids. Losses at the gene ends were 7 bases for V and 5 bases for J; bases not matched to a gene: 8. Germline V gene lookup returns CDR1 SGHAT and CDR2 FQNNGV. The CDR3 region is CASMIRDRGHNEQFF. CDR3 coding DNA: TGTGCCAGCATGATCCGGGACAGGGGCCACAATGAGCAGTTCTTC.

V usage is TRBV6-1 and J usage is TRBJ1-2; D is unclear. The ends were cut back, 5 bases at V and 11 bases at J, with 18 bases in the middle. From germline, CDR1 is MNHNS and CDR2 SASEGT. The CDR3 has 13 amino acids. CDR3 sequence (DNA): TGTGCCAGCAGTCCACTGGAGGCACTATCTTACACCTTC. Encoded protein: CASSPLEALSYTF.

The chain recombines TRBV11-2 with TRBJ1-2, with D hard to call. The CDR3 spans 13 residues. Trimming pared 1 base from V and 4 bases from J, leaving 7 bases between. Germline V gene data show CDR1 as SGHAT and CDR2 as FQNNGV. CDR3 sequence: CASSLVSSYGYTF. In DNA, the CDR3 is TGTGCCAGCAGCTTAGTATCGAGCTATGGCTACACCTTC.

This chain connects TRBV7-8 to TRBJ2-1; the match to TRBD2 covers 9 bases. Trimming at V came to 4 bases and at J to 6 bases, leaving 7 bases not matched to a gene. CDR1 and CDR2 from the germline V gene are SGHVS and FQNEAQ. The CDR3 runs 15 residues. In DNA form, the CDR3 reads TGTGCCAGCAGCTCGCAAGCGGGACTAGCCAATGAGCAGTTCTTC. Amino acid sequence: CASSSQAGLANEQFF.

The chain combines TRBV28 with TRBJ1-2; 7 nucleotides match TRBD1. The germline V gene has CDR1 MDHEN and CDR2 SYDVKM. CDR3 length equals 13 residues. Trimming at V came to 5 bases and at J to 7 bases, leaving 7 bases not matched to a gene. CDR3 nucleotide sequence: TGTGCCAGCAGTGCAACAGGGGAACGTGGCTACACCTTC. Residues: CASSATGERGYTF.

Comments on this clone: At one end, the junction sequence differs from germline, possibly due to a read error. The rearrangement uses TRBV6-1 and TRBJ2-6; D might be TRBD1 (5 bases). The CDR3 covers 15 residues. Per germline, CDR1 MNHNS and CDR2 SASEGT. The CDR3 loop is CASSEAHSGANGLTF. In DNA, the CDR3 is TGTGCCAGCAGTGAAGCGCACTCTGGGGCCAACGGCCTGACTTTC.

This clone showed up just a few times. The V and J genes are TRBV27 and TRBJ1-4; TRBD1 might be the D (5 bases). The CDR3 runs to 14 residues. In germline, CDR1 is MNHEY, CDR2 SMNVEV (reference sequence). Trimming removed 6 bases at V and 8 bases at J, with 16 bases between. This CDR3 is CASSRLGGLEKLFF. As DNA, the CDR3 is TGTGCCAGCAGCCGCCTCGGGGGTCTGGAAAAACTGTTTTTT.

This clone was recorded a few times. V usage is TRBV6-6 and J usage is TRBJ2-6; D not certain. The CDR3 loop spans 14 amino acids. CDR1 MNHNY and CDR2 SVGAGI come from the germline V gene (reference sequence). The V and J ends lost 2 bases and 0 bases respectively, with 2 bases between them. Here the CDR3 DNA reads TGTGCCAGCAGTTACCTCTCTGGGGCCAACGTCCTGACTTTC. Translating it yields CASSYLSGANVLTF.

The V and J genes are TRBV20-1 and TRBJ2-7; D gene unclear. CDR3 length equals 11 residues. Germline V gene data show CDR1 as DFQATT and CDR2 as SNEGSKA (reference sequence). V lost 4 bases, J lost 1 base, and 5 bases lay in between. In DNA form, the CDR3 reads TGCAGTGCTACAACTTCCTACGAGCAGTACTTC. It specifies CSATTSYEQYF.

The table lists this clone with a few counts. V gene TRBV6-1 combines with J gene TRBJ1-2, with 8 bases lining up with TRBD1. Germline-derived CDR1 and CDR2 are MNHNS and SASEGT. The CDR3 has 14 residues. V was pared by 2 bases and J by 8 bases, with 7 bases of the junction left unmatched. The CDR3 region is CASSEKGRGRGYTF. CDR3 DNA sequence: TGTGCCAGCAGTGAAAAGGGCAGGGGGCGAGGCTACACCTTC.

The chain uses TRBV28 and TRBJ1-5; D gene unclear. The V end lost 5 bases, the J end lost 7 bases, and 18 bases lay between the germline ends. The CDR3 length is 15 residues. Germline V gene sequence: CDR1 MDHEN, CDR2 SYDVKM. The DNA for the CDR3 is TGTGCCAGCAGTCCCGGCTCGGAGGGTCGCCAGCCCCAGCATTTT. Amino acid sequence: CASSPGSEGRQPQHF.